The entry below describes one TCR beta chain. The record originates from a study of blood T cell repertoires in COVID-19. Study overall: The United States, Italy and Spain provided the acute and convalescent COVID-19 samples. PBMCs, B-cell-depleted T cells, or T cells provided the cDNA or gDNA that made up the material.

Original processing notes: Nucleated cell counts were estimated from reference gene primer amplification. Assay used: immunoSEQ multiplex PCR; TCRdb lists only in-frame clones, some missing. V and J calls and clone size come straight from that table; D and trimming were deduced from the DNA. This sample has 150,000 or so clones, with 80% found just once. Per the germline V gene, CDR1 is MGHRA and CDR2 is YSYEKL. The CDR3 is 18 amino acids. The trim removed 0 bases at V and 1 base at J, leaving 8 bases unmatched. The chain employs TRBV4-1 and TRBJ2-5; 10 nucleotides line up with TRBD2. This clonotype was sampled from a man between 60 and 70 years old with acute or convalescent COVID-19. Sample: peripheral blood. CDR3 region: CASSQEVLAGGRQETQYF. Written as DNA, the CDR3 is TGCGCCAGCAGCCAAGAAGTATTAGCGGGGGGTCGCCAAGAGACCCAGTACTTC.